Below are 31 T cell receptor beta chains sequenced from a single sample in a study of cytomegalovirus exposure and HLA in healthy donors. This table comes from immunoSEQ multiplex PCR, and its TCRdb copy is limited to in-frame clones, with some not included. The table lists 200,000 or so clones, less than 85% of them singletons. Material: PBMCs. These receptors originate from a woman aged 18 to 35 in good health and CMV-seronegative.

The gene calls are TRBV7-6 and TRBJ2-7; D is ambiguous. CDR1 and CDR2 (germline): SGHVS, FNYEAQ. The CDR3 has 13 amino acids. V was shortened by 0 bases and J by 3 bases, with 6 bases between the two germline ends. The CDR3 reads CASSLAADYEQYF. The CDR3 DNA reads as TGTGCCAGCAGCTTAGCGGCGGACTACGAGCAGTACTTC.

V usage is TRBV9 and J usage is TRBJ2-2; no reliable D call. The CDR3 extends over 15 amino acids. The V gene's germline CDR1 is SGDLS and CDR2 YYNGEE. Between the trimmed V and J ends, which lost 4 bases and 3 bases, there was a span of 13 bases. CDR3 sequence (DNA): TGTGCCAGCAGCCCCCCTCCCGCGGACACCGGGGAGCTGTTTTTT. Amino acid sequence: CASSPPPADTGELFF. Full variable domain (rest looked up from reference TRBV9 and TRBJ2-2): DSGVTQTPKHLITATGQRVTLRCSPRSGDLSVYWYQQSLDQGLQFLIQYYNGEERAKGNILERFSAQQFPDLHSELNLSSLELGDSALYFCASSPPPADTGELFFGEGSRLTVL.

The chain carries TRBV5-8 and TRBJ2-7; the D is unclear. Trimming took off 1 base at V and 2 bases at J, with 10 bases between the two ends. Germline-derived CDR1 and CDR2 are SGHTS and YDEGEE. This CDR3 is 14 amino acids long. The CDR3 here is CASSLQFPPYEQYF. The CDR3 DNA reads TGTGCCAGCAGCTTGCAGTTCCCACCCTACGAGCAGTACTTC.

V and J are TRBV7-9 and TRBJ2-1, with D tentatively TRBD2 (6 bases). Trimming removed 3 bases from V and 10 bases from J, with 16 bases in between. This CDR3 is built from 14 residues. Germline lookup yields CDR1 SEHNR and CDR2 FQNEAQ (reference sequence). CDR3 sequence (DNA): TGTGCCAGCAGCTTCACGGGGGAGTATGGGGAGCAGTTCTTC. Translating it yields CASSFTGEYGEQFF.

The chain uses TRBV5-1 and TRBJ1-5; a weak D match, TRBD1 (5 bases). Germline CDR1 reads SGHRS; CDR2 reads YFSETQ. The CDR3 loop spans 13 amino acids. Trimming stripped 5 bases from V and 1 base from J, with 7 bases between. The CDR3 bases are TGCGCCAGCAGGCGGGGGAGCAATCAGCCCCAGCATTTT. Translated, it gives CASRRGSNQPQHF.

This chain uses TRBV30 with TRBJ2-7, with D possibly being TRBD1 (5 bases). The germline gives CDR1 GTSNPN, CDR2 SVGIG (reference sequence). Trimming removed 6 bases from V and 3 bases from J, with 12 bases in between. CDR3 size: 12 residues. The CDR3 bases are TGTGCCTGCCTTTGGCAGGGCTACGAGCAGTACTTC. Its protein product is CACLWQGYEQYF.

The chain links TRBV29-1 to TRBJ2-3, with TRBD2 as a possible D gene (6 bases). Trimming took 7 bases from V and 2 from J, leaving 16 bases between them. The CDR3 runs to 14 residues. The germline CDR1 and CDR2 sequences are SQVTM and ANQGSEA. CDR3 sequence: CSEGSSGLTDTQYF. The CDR3 bases are TGCAGCGAGGGAAGTTCGGGACTCACAGATACGCAGTATTTT.

This chain connects TRBV18 to TRBJ2-1; D could derive from TRBD1 or TRBD2 (6 bases each). This CDR3 spans 17 amino acids. Trimming removed 3 bases at V and 3 bases at J, with 18 bases between. Germline loops: CDR1 KGHSH, CDR2 LQKENI. The CDR3 is CASSPSRGRSLYNEQFF. Here the CDR3 DNA reads TGTGCCAGCTCACCCTCCCGGGGGCGAAGCCTCTACAATGAGCAGTTCTTC.

The chain joins TRBV2 to TRBJ2-5, with 12 positions matching TRBD2. This CDR3 comprises 15 residues. V shed 7 bases and J 2 bases; nucleotides not matched to a gene: 5. Per germline, CDR1 SNHLY and CDR2 FYNNEI. The CDR3 DNA reads TGTGCCAGCACCCCCCTAGCGGGGGGGCAAGAGACCCAGTACTTC. As protein: CASTPLAGGQETQYF.

The CDR3: CASKAQGFNQPQHF. The CDR3 DNA follows: TGTGCCAGTAAGGCTCAGGGGTTCAATCAGCCCCAGCATTTT. The J gene is TRBJ1-5, the V gene TRBV19; D perhaps matches TRBD1 (6 bases). The CDR3 length is 14 residues. Trimming left V 7 bases short and J 3 bases short, with 13 bases between. Germline-derived CDR1 and CDR2 are LNHDA and SQIVND (reference sequence).

In this sample, this clone turned up once. V usage is TRBV5-1 and J usage is TRBJ2-2; D unresolved. The CDR3 covers 14 residues. Germline CDR1 reads SGHRS; CDR2 reads YFSETQ. Trimming took off 8 bases at V and 3 bases at J, with 14 bases between the two ends. The CDR3 sequence is CASNLVVDTGELFF. In nucleotides, the CDR3 is TGCGCCAGTAACCTAGTTGTAGACACCGGGGAGCTGTTTTTT.

J is TRBJ2-2 and V is TRBV6-5; TRBD2 aligns across 11 bases. V lost 4 bases, J lost 7 bases, and 8 bases stayed unmatched. The CDR3 has 16 residues. CDR1 and CDR2 from the germline V gene are MNHEY and SVGAGI. The CDR3 sequence is CASSSLSGGAVGELFF. The CDR3 DNA is TGTGCCAGCAGTTCCCTTAGCGGGGGGGCGGTCGGGGAGCTGTTTTTT.

J is TRBJ1-4 and V is TRBV15; D unresolved. Germline V gene sequence: CDR1 LNHNV, CDR2 YYDKDF (reference sequence). V was trimmed by 0 bases and J by 3 bases, leaving 8 bases between them. The CDR3 spans 15 residues. CDR3 region: CATSRERVANEKLFF. CDR3 nucleotides: TGTGCCACCAGCAGAGAAAGGGTCGCTAATGAAAAACTGTTTTTT.

V gene TRBV27 combines with J gene TRBJ2-3; perhaps D is TRBD1 or TRBD2 (6 bases each). V lost 3 bases to trimming and J lost 6 bases, with 10 bases between them. Germline CDR1 is MNHEY and CDR2 is SMNVEV (reference sequence). The CDR3 has 13 residues. Here the CDR3 reads CASSFGGSDTQYF. As DNA, the CDR3 is TGTGCCAGCAGTTTCGGGGGCTCGGATACGCAGTATTTT.

The chain couples TRBV28 to TRBJ2-7; TRBD2 matches at 7 bases. V lost 8 bases to trimming and J lost 5 bases; unmatched junction nucleotides: 3. Germline V gene data show CDR1 as MDHEN and CDR2 as SYDVKM. The CDR3 runs 11 residues. The CDR3 bases are TGTGCCAGCCTGGGAGGGGACGAGCAGTACTTC. Protein product: CASLGGDEQYF. Full variable domain (outside the CDR3, taken from reference TRBV28 and TRBJ2-7): DVKVTQSSRYLVKRTGEKVFLECVQDMDHENMFWYRQDPGLGLRLIYFSYDVKMKEKGDIPEGYSVSREKKERFSLILESASTNQTSMYLCASLGGDEQYFGPGTRLTVT.

The chain has TRBV5-1 and TRBJ2-7; no firm D call. The germline V and J ends were trimmed by 3 bases and 2 bases, with 6 bases remaining between them. Germline CDR1 reads SGHRS; CDR2 reads YFSETQ. This CDR3 has 12 residues. In nucleotides, the CDR3 is TGCGCCAGCAGCTCCGGCCCCTACGAGCAGTACTTC. It codes for CASSSGPYEQYF.

The rearrangement uses TRBV5-1 and TRBJ2-3; TRBD1 matches at 9 bases. Germline values: CDR1 SGHRS, CDR2 YFSETQ. The CDR3 loop spans 16 amino acids. The V gene end was trimmed by 5 bases and the J gene end by 1 base; junction bases not matched to a gene: 8. CDR3 region: CASRLRWDRGTDTQYF. CDR3 sequence (DNA): TGCGCCAGCAGGCTGAGATGGGACAGGGGCACAGATACGCAGTATTTT.

The V call is TRBV5-6, the J call TRBJ2-1, with D possibly TRBD1 on 8 matching bases. This CDR3 has 16 amino acids. Trimming took 4 bases from V and 8 from J, leaving 22 bases between them. CDR1 and CDR2 from the germline V gene are SGHDT and YYEEEE. CDR3 in DNA: TGTGCCAGCAGCAGGTTAGACAGGGGAGGGAAAGATGAGCAGTTCTTC. Protein product: CASSRLDRGGKDEQFF. The full variable domain, in which reference TRBV5-6 and TRBJ2-1 provide the parts outside the CDR3, is DAGVTQSPTHLIKTRGQQVTLRCSPKSGHDTVSWYQQALGQGPQFIFQYYEEEERQRGNFPDRFSGHQFPNYSSELNVNALLLGDSALYLCASSRLDRGGKDEQFFGPGTRLTVL.

The genes are TRBV6-5 and TRBJ2-1; possibly TRBD1 or TRBD2 for D (5 bases each). V was trimmed by 0 bases and J by 9 bases, leaving 12 bases between them. Germline CDR1 is MNHEY and CDR2 is SVGAGI. The CDR3 covers 14 residues. The CDR3 region is CASSYSNGAGEQFF. DNA for the CDR3: TGTGCCAGCAGTTACTCGAACGGGGCAGGTGAGCAGTTCTTC.

This clone was seen a single time. This chain connects TRBV6-1 to TRBJ2-3; D perhaps matches TRBD1 (5 bases). The V gene's germline CDR1 is MNHNS and CDR2 SASEGT. Trimming stripped 8 bases from V and 7 bases from J, with 10 bases between. The CDR3 is made up of 11 amino acids. The CDR3 coding sequence is TGTGCCAGCCAGGGCCCGCATACGCAGTATTTT. It is translated as CASQGPHTQYF.

J is TRBJ1-2 and V is TRBV9; the match to TRBD1 covers 7 bases. CDR1 is SGDLS, CDR2 YYNGEE, per germline. Trimming cost V 4 bases and J 2 bases; bases outside gene matches: 11. The CDR3 contains 16 residues. CDR3 protein: CASSSYSGTVNYGYTF. For the CDR3, the DNA is TGTGCCAGCAGCTCATACTCCGGGACAGTAAACTATGGCTACACCTTC. The full variable domain, completed using reference TRBV9 and TRBJ1-2, is DSGVTQTPKHLITATGQRVTLRCSPRSGDLSVYWYQQSLDQGLQFLIQYYNGEERAKGNILERFSAQQFPDLHSELNLSSLELGDSALYFCASSSYSGTVNYGYTFGSGTRLTVV.

CDR3 DNA: TGTGCCAGTAGTACCGGGTACAGCCAGAGGGACTATGGCTACACCTTC. Amino acids: CASSTGYSQRDYGYTF. J is TRBJ1-2 and V is TRBV19; D is unclear. Looked up from germline, CDR1 is LNHDA and CDR2 is SQIVND (reference sequence). The CDR3 consists of 16 residues. V lost 4 bases and J 3 bases, leaving 18 bases between the germline ends.

The V gene is TRBV11-2, the J gene TRBJ2-7; the match to TRBD2 covers 8 bases. The CDR3 totals 15 residues. Germline CDR1 SGHAT, CDR2 FQNNGV. V lost 5 bases and J lost 0; bases outside the gene matches: 6. Here the CDR3 reads CASSRGGLSSYEQYF. CDR3 DNA: TGTGCCAGCAGCCGGGGGGGCCTGAGCTCCTACGAGCAGTACTTC.

The genes are TRBV6-5 and TRBJ1-1; D unresolved. The ends were cut back, 4 bases at V and 5 bases at J, with 14 bases in the middle. This CDR3 is 14 amino acids long. From germline, CDR1 is MNHEY and CDR2 SVGAGI. CDR3 amino acids: CASSSSGVGTEAFF. The CDR3 DNA sequence: TGTGCCAGCAGTTCCTCCGGGGTCGGAACTGAAGCTTTCTTT.

CDR3 sequence (DNA): TGCGCCAGCAGCCCGTATCCAGGGGCCTACGAGCAGTACTTC. Amino acids: CASSPYPGAYEQYF. The chain recombines TRBV5-1 with TRBJ2-7, with D possibly matching TRBD1 (6 bases). Trimming took 4 bases from V and 2 from J, leaving 13 bases between them. The CDR3 spans 14 residues. Germline V CDR1 and CDR2: SGHRS, YFSETQ.

V is TRBV9 and J is TRBJ2-6; 7 nucleotides align to TRBD1. The ends lost 1 base at V and 3 bases at J; junction bases unmatched: 7. Germline loops: CDR1 SGDLS, CDR2 YYNGEE. The CDR3 has 17 residues. The CDR3 DNA is TGTGCCAGCAGCGTACAGGCAGGGGGTGATGGGGCCAACGTCCTGACTTTC. Encoded protein: CASSVQAGGDGANVLTF. Full variable domain (remainder filled in from reference TRBV9 and TRBJ2-6): DSGVTQTPKHLITATGQRVTLRCSPRSGDLSVYWYQQSLDQGLQFLIQYYNGEERAKGNILERFSAQQFPDLHSELNLSSLELGDSALYFCASSVQAGGDGANVLTFGAGSRLTVL.

A few counts support this clone. J is TRBJ2-7 and V is TRBV5-1, with 7 bases fitting TRBD2. Per the germline V gene, CDR1 is SGHRS and CDR2 is YFSETQ. Unmatched junction bases numbered 8, after V lost 0 bases and J lost 5 bases. This CDR3 is built from 15 residues. The CDR3 DNA is TGCGCCAGCAGCTTGGCTAGCGGCGGTCCTAACGAGCAGTACTTC. Translated, it gives CASSLASGGPNEQYF.

The chain recombines TRBV18 with TRBJ2-2, with D unclear. Germline V lookup: CDR1 KGHSH, CDR2 LQKENI. CDR3 length: 16 amino acids. Trimming stripped 2 bases from V and 0 bases from J, with 10 bases between. Here the CDR3 reads CASSPGLGANTGELFF. In DNA, the CDR3 is TGTGCCAGCTCACCAGGGCTAGGTGCGAACACCGGGGAGCTGTTTTTT.

The chain uses TRBV18 and TRBJ1-2, with D uncertain. V was trimmed by 4 bases and J by 1 base, leaving 10 bases between them. From germline, CDR1 is KGHSH and CDR2 LQKENI. The CDR3 totals 14 residues. In DNA, the CDR3 is TGTGCCAGCTCACGAGTGGCCGGTAACTATGGCTACACCTTC. Protein: CASSRVAGNYGYTF. Filled out from reference TRBV18 and TRBJ1-2, the complete variable domain reads NAGVMQNPRHLVRRRGQEARLRCSPMKGHSHVYWYRQLPEEGLKFMVYLQKENIIDESGMPKERFSAEFPKEGPSILRIQQVVRGDSAAYFCASSRVAGNYGYTFGSGTRLTVV.

Only one count was recorded for this clone. The V gene is TRBV18, the J gene TRBJ2-1, with TRBD2 matching 7 bases. With 3 bases clipped from V and 7 bases from J, the junction kept 9 bases outside the gene matches. From germline, CDR1 is KGHSH and CDR2 LQKENI. The CDR3 is 15 residues long. The CDR3 sequence is CASSPLGEGRNEQFF. The DNA of the CDR3 is TGTGCCAGCTCACCTCTGGGGGAGGGCCGGAATGAGCAGTTCTTC.

V gene TRBV2 combines with J gene TRBJ1-1; 7 positions agree with TRBD1. The CDR3 is 15 amino acids. Germline-derived CDR1 and CDR2 are SNHLY and FYNNEI. V was clipped by 5 bases and J by 5 bases; unmatched bases: 11. The CDR3 loop is CASSPRQGRRTEAFF. CDR3 coding DNA: TGTGCCAGCAGTCCCAGACAGGGCAGAAGAACTGAAGCTTTCTTT.